This TCR beta chain emerged from a study of T cells after yellow fever vaccination. This clonotype was seen a handful of times. Its specificity is not known. General study findings and limits: The secondary response was weaker but peaked faster, day 5 versus 15.

Germline lookup yields CDR1 KGHDR and CDR2 SFDVKD. J gave up 0 bases and V 9 bases, and 4 bases lay outside the gene matches. This CDR3 contains 14 residues. A 5'RACE template-switching step, the method used to make TCR cDNA, added a universal primer site and UMIs. TCRdb reprocessed the 5' RACE reads via MiXCR and lists one record per CDR3 protein. Among just under 600,000 distinct CDR3 sequences listed, approximately 12% were seen once. V and J are TRBV24-1 and TRBJ2-1; 7 positions agree with TRBD2. The sample here was PBMCs, taken on the day of the yellow fever booster vaccination. This receptor was taken from a man aged 25-45 years who received the YFV17D yellow fever vaccine. In DNA form, the CDR3 reads TGTGCCACCGCGACTAGCACCTCCTACAATGAGCAGTTCTTC. Translating it yields CATATSTSYNEQFF.